The T cell receptor beta chain under discussion was sequenced for a study of T cells in Graves' hyperthyroidism and ophthalmopathy. Study context: Specimen type is peripheral blood, collected at initial diagnosis prior to any treatment.

Researchers took RNA transcripts and amplified the TCR beta CDR3 regions from them. First-round RT-PCR of the TCR CDR3 relied on the HTBI primer set. One entry per CDR3 protein, called by TCRdb with MiXCR from the multiplex PCR reads. In the table there are about 600,000 distinct CDR3 sequences, 16% of which are singletons. Patients were excluded because of uncontrolled infection, other autoimmune disease, pregnancy or lactation. This clonotype has a count of ten or more. V lost 0 bases to trimming and J lost 7 bases, with 22 bases between them. The CDR3 runs to 17 residues. The V gene's germline CDR1 is LGHDT and CDR2 YNNKEL (reference sequence).

The genes are TRBV3-1 and TRBJ2-7; tentative D call: TRBD1 (6 bases). Material: blood. The TCR was taken from a woman aged 40 to 49 with Graves' ophthalmopathy. The CDR3 reads CASSQDWGPTRPREQYF. CDR3 nucleotides: TGTGCCAGCAGCCAAGATTGGGGGCCTACACGCCCTAGGGAGCAGTACTTC.